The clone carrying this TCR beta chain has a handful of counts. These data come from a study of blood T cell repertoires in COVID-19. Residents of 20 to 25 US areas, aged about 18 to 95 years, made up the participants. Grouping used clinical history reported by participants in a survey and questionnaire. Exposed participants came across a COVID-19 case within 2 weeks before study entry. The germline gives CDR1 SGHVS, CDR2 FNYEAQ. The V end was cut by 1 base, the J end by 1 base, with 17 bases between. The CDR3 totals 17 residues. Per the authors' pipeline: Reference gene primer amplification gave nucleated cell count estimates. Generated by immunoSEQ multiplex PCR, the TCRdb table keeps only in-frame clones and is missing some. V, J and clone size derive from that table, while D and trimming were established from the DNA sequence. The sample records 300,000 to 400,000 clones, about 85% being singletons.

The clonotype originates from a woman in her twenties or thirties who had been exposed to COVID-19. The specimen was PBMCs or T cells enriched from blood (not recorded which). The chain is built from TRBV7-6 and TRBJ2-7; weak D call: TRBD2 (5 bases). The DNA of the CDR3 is TGTGCCAGCAGCTTAGTTACCGGACTTGATACTTCCTACGAGCAGTACTTC. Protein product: CASSLVTGLDTSYEQYF.